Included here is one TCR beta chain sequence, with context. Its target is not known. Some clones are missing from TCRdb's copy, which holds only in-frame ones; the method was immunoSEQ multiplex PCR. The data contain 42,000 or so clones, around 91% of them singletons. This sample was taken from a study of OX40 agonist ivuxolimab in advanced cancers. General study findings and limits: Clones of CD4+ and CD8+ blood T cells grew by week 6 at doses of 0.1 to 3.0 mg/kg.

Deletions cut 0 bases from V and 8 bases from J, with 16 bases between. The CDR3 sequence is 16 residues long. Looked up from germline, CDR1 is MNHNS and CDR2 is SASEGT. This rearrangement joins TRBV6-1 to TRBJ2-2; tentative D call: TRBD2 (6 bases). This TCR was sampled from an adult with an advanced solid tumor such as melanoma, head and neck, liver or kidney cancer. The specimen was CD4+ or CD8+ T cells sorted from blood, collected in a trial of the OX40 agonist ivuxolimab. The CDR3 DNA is TGTGCCAGCAGTGAAGCTACGGGAGCCTATTCTGGGGAGCTGTTTTTT. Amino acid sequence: CASSEATGAYSGELFF.